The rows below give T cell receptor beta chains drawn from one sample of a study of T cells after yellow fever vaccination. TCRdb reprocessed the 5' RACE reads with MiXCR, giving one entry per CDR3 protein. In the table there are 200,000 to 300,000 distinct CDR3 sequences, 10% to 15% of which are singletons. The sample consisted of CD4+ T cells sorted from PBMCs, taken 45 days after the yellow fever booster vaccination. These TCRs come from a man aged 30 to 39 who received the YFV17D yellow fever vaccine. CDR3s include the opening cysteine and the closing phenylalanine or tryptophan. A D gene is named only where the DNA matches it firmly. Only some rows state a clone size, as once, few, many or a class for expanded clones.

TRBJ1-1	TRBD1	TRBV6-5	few	TGTGCCAGCAGTTCAATAACAGGGGACACTGAAGCTTTCTTT	CASSSITGDTEAFF
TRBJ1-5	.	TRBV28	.	TGTGCCAGCAACTCGAAACAGCCCCAGCATTTT	CASNSKQPQHF
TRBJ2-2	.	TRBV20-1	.	TGCAGTGCTAGCGGGACGAACACCGGGGAGCTGTTTTTT	CSASGTNTGELFF
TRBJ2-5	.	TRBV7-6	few	TGTGCCAGCAGCGAGACCTACAGCCAACAAGAGACCCAGTACTTC	CASSETYSQQETQYF
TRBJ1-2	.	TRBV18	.	TGTGCCAGCTCACCCGGGGCGTTCGGCTACACCTTC	CASSPGAFGYTF
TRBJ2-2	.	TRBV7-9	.	TGTGCCAGCAGCTCTACCAGGGTCGTTGGCACCGGGGAGCTGTTTTTT	CASSSTRVVGTGELFF
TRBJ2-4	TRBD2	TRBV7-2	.	TGTGCCAGCAGATCCCTTGGACTAGGTTTGGAAAACATTCAGTACTTC	CASRSLGLGLENIQYF
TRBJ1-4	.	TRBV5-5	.	TGTGCCAGCAGCTGGCGACACCCGGGGGGAACTAATGAAAAACTGTTTTTT	CASSWRHPGGTNEKLFF
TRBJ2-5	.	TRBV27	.	TGTGCCAGCAGTTTAGCGGGACAGACCCAAGAGACCCAGTACTTC	CASSLAGQTQETQYF
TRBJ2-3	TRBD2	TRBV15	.	TGTGCCACCAGGGGGGACCGGACTAGCGGGAGAGTAGATACGCAGTATTTT	CATRGDRTSGRVDTQYF
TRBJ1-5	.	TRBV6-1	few	TGTGCCAGCAGCGAGAACTATAGCAATCAGCCCCAGCATTTT	CASSENYSNQPQHF
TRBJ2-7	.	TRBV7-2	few	TGTGCCAGCAGCCTCCAACCAGCCGGGGGCTCCTACGAGCAGTACTTC	CASSLQPAGGSYEQYF